The rows below give T cell receptor beta chains drawn from one sample of a study of T cells after yellow fever vaccination. One entry per CDR3 protein results from TCRdb running MiXCR on the 5' RACE reads. The repertoire holds 200,000 to 300,000 distinct CDR3 sequences, with about 3.9% as singletons. Sequencing used PBMCs, obtained 15 days after the yellow fever booster vaccination. These receptor sequences come from a man between 18 and 29 years old who received the YFV17D yellow fever vaccine. The CDR3 runs from the conserved cysteine through the conserved F or W. Fields, in order: V gene, clone size, D gene, J gene, CDR3 protein, CDR3 DNA. A D gene is named only where the DNA matches it firmly. Not every row has a clone size; where given, it reads once, few, many or a size class.

>TRBV7-3|many|NA|TRBJ1-1
CASSLGPVMNTEAFF
TGTGCCAGCAGCTTAGGTCCGGTTATGAACACTGAAGCTTTCTTT
>TRBV7-2|many|NA|TRBJ2-3
CASSFRFRASEDTQYF
TGTGCCAGCAGCTTCCGGTTCCGGGCATCTGAAGATACGCAGTATTTT
>TRBV3-1|many|NA|TRBJ1-2
CASSVPGEGGYGYTF
TGTGCCAGCAGTGTCCCAGGGGAAGGAGGCTATGGCTACACCTTC
>TRBV9|NA|NA|TRBJ1-4
CASSDLSAATNEKLFF
TGTGCCAGCAGCGACCTGAGCGCGGCCACTAATGAAAAACTGTTTTTT
>TRBV4-3|many|TRBD2|TRBJ2-7
CASSQDRGLAGDYEQYF
TGCGCCAGCAGCCAAGATAGGGGACTAGCGGGGGACTACGAGCAGTACTTC
>TRBV7-3|many|NA|TRBJ2-7
CASSLRANYEQYF
TGTGCCAGCAGCTTAAGGGCTAACTACGAGCAGTACTTC
>TRBV5-4|many|TRBD1|TRBJ1-1
CASSYPGQRGAEAFF
TGTGCCAGCAGCTATCCGGGACAGCGGGGGGCTGAAGCTTTCTTT
>TRBV18|many|NA|TRBJ1-1
CASSAKGGRDSEAFF
TGTGCCAGCTCAGCAAAGGGGGGCAGAGATAGTGAAGCTTTCTTT
>TRBV7-9|many|NA|TRBJ1-5
CASSLYRRGGNQPQHF
TGTGCCAGCAGCTTATACCGTCGTGGCGGCAATCAGCCCCAGCATTTT
>TRBV4-1|many|TRBD1|TRBJ1-2
CASSLPRQGLDGYTF
TGCGCCAGCAGCCTACCCAGACAGGGCCTCGATGGCTACACCTTC
>TRBV7-2|many|NA|TRBJ1-1
CASSFWGRLTEAFF
TGTGCCAGCAGCTTTTGGGGGCGCCTAACTGAAGCTTTCTTT
>TRBV14|many|TRBD1|TRBJ2-1
CASSPDRVPSYNEQFF
TGTGCCAGCAGCCCAGACAGGGTCCCCTCCTACAATGAGCAGTTCTTC
>TRBV12-3/TRBV12-4|many|TRBD1|TRBJ1-4
CASSPRQGTEKLFF
TGTGCCAGCAGCCCGCGACAGGGTACTGAAAAACTGTTTTTT
>TRBV19|many|TRBD1|TRBJ1-5
CASSVDRVYQPQHF
TGTGCCAGTAGTGTGGACAGGGTGTATCAGCCCCAGCATTTT
>TRBV20-1|many|NA|TRBJ1-6
CSARDSGSEALHF
TGCAGTGCTAGAGATTCCGGCTCAGAGGCCCTCCACTTT
>TRBV29-1|many|NA|TRBJ1-2
CSGQLNYGYTF
TGCAGCGGACAGCTCAACTATGGCTACACCTTC
>TRBV5-1|many|NA|TRBJ2-3
CASSLLGSRDTQYF
TGCGCCAGCAGCTTGCTAGGTAGTCGAGATACGCAGTATTTT
>TRBV12-3/TRBV12-4|many|TRBD2|TRBJ2-3
CASSPARAGAHTDTQYF
TGTGCCAGCAGTCCCGCCAGAGCGGGGGCGCACACAGATACGCAGTATTTT
>TRBV19|many|NA|TRBJ2-3
CASKQMTASTDTQYF
TGTGCCAGTAAACAAATGACGGCCTCCACAGATACGCAGTATTTT
>TRBV6-2/TRBV6-3|many|TRBD2|TRBJ2-3
CASSYPSGGAPVGTDTQYF
TGTGCCAGCAGTTATCCTAGCGGGGGGGCACCCGTCGGCACAGATACGCAGTATTTT
>TRBV6-5|many|TRBD1|TRBJ2-4
CASSSPGQGKNIQYF
TGTGCCAGCAGTTCCCCGGGACAGGGCAAAAACATTCAGTACTTC
>TRBV12-3/TRBV12-4|few|NA|TRBJ1-5
CASSFESGNQPQHF
TGTGCCAGCAGTTTTGAGTCAGGGAATCAGCCCCAGCATTTT
>TRBV7-9|many|NA|TRBJ2-5
CASSLGSLETQYF
TGTGCCAGCAGCTTAGGTAGTCTTGAGACCCAGTACTTC